The rows below give T cell receptor beta chains drawn from one sample of a study of T cells in Graves' hyperthyroidism and ophthalmopathy. TCRdb re-called the multiplex PCR reads through MiXCR, storing one row per CDR3 protein. The profile covers under 400,000 distinct CDR3 sequences, with 25% appearing a single time and more than 60% taken by the ten largest. Material: blood. These receptors were collected from a man aged 50 to 60 with Graves' hyperthyroidism. Each CDR3 is given with its conserved first and last residue. A D gene is named only where the DNA matches it firmly. Clone size is stated in some rows and not others, as once, few, many or a class when expanded.

>-|TRBJ2-5|TRBV7-9|-
CASSLVAGAGQETQYF
TGTGCCAGCAGCTTAGTGGCAGGAGCCGGGCAAGAGACCCAGTACTTC
>TRBD1|TRBJ1-1|TRBV6-2/TRBV6-3|few
CASSYSTGETEAFF
TGTGCCAGCAGTTACTCGACAGGGGAGACTGAAGCTTTCTTT
>TRBD1|TRBJ1-3|TRBV7-7|few
CASSSDRVGNTIYF
TGTGCTAGCAGTTCCGACAGGGTAGGAAACACCATATATTTT
>-|TRBJ1-2|TRBV15|few
CATSRQGLRGYTF
TGTGCCACCAGCAGACAGGGTTTACGTGGCTACACCTTC
>TRBD2|TRBJ2-1|TRBV12-3/TRBV12-4|few
CASSLAAGATNEQFF
TGTGCCAGCAGTTTAGCAGCGGGAGCTACGAATGAGCAGTTCTTC
>TRBD2|TRBJ2-3|TRBV27|once
CASSLSGAGGTDTQYF
TGTGCCAGCAGTTTATCGGGAGCGGGGGGCACAGATACGCAGTATTTT
>-|TRBJ2-7|TRBV28|many
CASQEPRALSYEQYF
TGTGCCAGCCAAGAACCCCGGGCCCTTTCCTACGAGCAGTACTTC
>TRBD1|TRBJ2-7|TRBV28|many
CASSGQGLSVQYF
TGTGCCAGCTCGGGACAGGGGCTGTCGGTGCAGTACTTC
>-|TRBJ2-3|TRBV9|-
CASSVGFGLRTDTQYF
TGTGCCAGCAGCGTAGGGTTTGGACTTCGCACAGATACGCAGTATTTT
>-|TRBJ2-3|TRBV10-3|few
CAINAGVGTDTQYF
TGTGCCATCAATGCAGGGGTTGGCACAGATACGCAGTATTTT
>TRBD1|TRBJ2-2|TRBV11-3|few
CASSPGGSGELFF
TGTGCCAGCAGCCCAGGGGGATCCGGGGAGCTGTTTTTT
>-|TRBJ1-2|TRBV5-1|few
CASSLAQNYGYTF
TGCGCCAGCAGCTTGGCACAGAACTATGGCTACACCTTC
>TRBD1|TRBJ2-7|TRBV12-3/TRBV12-4|many
CASTPGQSSYEQYF
TGTGCCAGCACTCCGGGACAGAGTTCCTACGAGCAGTACTTC
>-|TRBJ2-7|TRBV6-2/TRBV6-3|-
CASSWTPSYEQYF
TGTGCCAGCAGTTGGACTCCCTCCTACGAGCAGTACTTT
>TRBD2|TRBJ2-3|TRBV7-3|many
CASSSSGSRDTQYF
TGTGCCAGCAGCTCTAGCGGGAGTAGAGATACGCAGTATTTT
>-|TRBJ2-2|TRBV3-1|few
CASRTPNTGELFF
TGTGCCAGCAGGACACCGAACACCGGGGAGCTGTTTTTT
>TRBD1|TRBJ2-7|TRBV2|many
CASSNRDSAYEQYF
TGTGCCAGCAGTAATCGGGACAGCGCCTACGAGCAGTACTTC
>-|TRBJ2-1|TRBV6-4|-
CASSLRLAPYNEQFF
TGTGCCAGCAGCCTACGTCTAGCGCCTTACAATGAGCAGTTCTTC
>-|TRBJ2-2|TRBV5-1|-
CASSFGWGGSNTGELFF
TGCGCCAGCAGCTTTGGCTGGGGCGGGTCGAACACCGGGGAGCTGTTTTTT
>-|TRBJ2-3|TRBV27|-
CASSLNPAGTSTDTQYF
TGTGCCAGCAGTTTAAATCCGGCGGGGACTAGCACAGATACGCAGTATTTT
>TRBD2|TRBJ2-1|TRBV7-3|-
CASSLTPLAGGPFNEQFF
TGTGCCAGCAGCTTAACTCCACTAGCGGGAGGGCCTTTCAATGAGCAGTTCTTC
>-|TRBJ2-7|TRBV5-4|-
CASSPKWGDGRSYEQYF
TGTGCCAGCAGCCCGAAATGGGGGGACGGTCGATCCTACGAGCAGTACTTC
>-|TRBJ2-2|TRBV7-3|many
CASRGTGELFF
TGTGCCAGCAGAGGGACCGGGGAGCTGTTTTTT
>TRBD2|TRBJ2-7|TRBV7-2|few
CASSQLLATYEQYF
TGTGCCAGCAGCCAGTTACTAGCGACCTACGAGCAGTACTTC
>-|TRBJ1-6|TRBV7-2|many
CASSFGSESPLHF
TGTGCCAGCAGCTTCGGCTCAGAATCACCCCTCCACTTT
>-|TRBJ2-5|TRBV18|few
CASSPEGGFQETQYF
TGTGCCAGCTCACCCGAAGGGGGGTTTCAAGAGACCCAGTACTTC
>TRBD2|TRBJ2-7|TRBV6-5|few
CASSWGLAGAYEQYF
TGTGCCAGCAGTTGGGGACTAGCGGGGGCCTACGAGCAGTACTTC
>-|TRBJ2-1|TRBV3-1|-
CASSQETAEQFF
TGTGCCAGCAGCCAAGAAACGGCTGAGCAGTTCTTC